These 16 T cell receptor beta chains originate from one sample sequenced in a study of shared clonotypes between healthy human individuals. Repertoires were generated with immunoSEQ multiplex PCR, while TCRdb's copy carries only in-frame clones and drops some. The data show millions of clones, roughly 94% seen once. Sequenced input: naive CD4+ T cells sorted from blood. Subset in this sample: CD45RA+ positively selected. These receptors came from a man younger than 35 in good health.

The chain recombines TRBV6-5 with TRBJ2-2, with D maybe TRBD1 (5 bases). The CDR3 covers 15 residues. V lost 2 bases, J lost 0 bases, and 7 bases lay in between. Germline V lookup: CDR1 MNHEY, CDR2 SVGAGI. CDR3 nucleotide sequence: TGTGCCAGCAGTTACGCCAGGGCGAACACCGGGGAGCTGTTTTTT. Protein sequence: CASSYARANTGELFF.

This chain connects TRBV27 to TRBJ2-5; 8 bases line up with TRBD1. The J call is uncertain, as TRBJ2-7 better fits the DNA end. From germline, CDR1 is MNHEY and CDR2 SMNVEV (reference sequence). The CDR3 loop spans 14 amino acids. The CDR3 sequence: CASSPRQGSYEQYF. Written as DNA, the CDR3 is TGTGCCAGCAGTCCCCGACAGGGGTCCTACGAGCAGTACTTC.

This clone was detected only once. The chain carries TRBV28 and TRBJ2-1, with D maybe TRBD2 (5 bases). The germline V and J ends were trimmed by 6 bases and 0 bases, with 12 bases remaining between them. CDR1 is MDHEN and CDR2 is SYDVKM in the germline V gene. The CDR3 runs to 15 residues. CDR3 sequence: CASSIRGTSYNEQFF. CDR3 bases: TGTGCCAGCAGCATACGGGGTACCTCCTACAATGAGCAGTTCTTC.

This chain uses TRBV4-3 with TRBJ1-2; D is ambiguous. The CDR3 spans 15 residues. V was clipped by 0 bases and J by 8 bases, with 16 bases between them. CDR1 and CDR2 from the germline V gene are LGHNA and YSLEER. CDR3 nucleotides: TGCGCCAGCAGCCAAGATCGGACGGGGAGGAGAGGCTACACCTTC. Its protein product is CASSQDRTGRRGYTF.

In this sample, this clone turned up once. This chain connects TRBV7-2 to TRBJ2-7, with D uncertain. Germline-derived CDR1 and CDR2 are SGHTA and FQGNSA. This CDR3 spans 14 amino acids. V lost 1 base, J lost 7 bases, and 14 bases lay in between. CDR3 region: CASSLVGVVGEQYF. Written as DNA, the CDR3 is TGTGCCAGCAGCTTAGTTGGGGTTGTAGGGGAGCAGTACTTC.

This chain links TRBV28 with TRBJ1-5; D ambiguous. Looked up from germline, CDR1 is MDHEN and CDR2 is SYDVKM. Trimming pared 7 bases from V and 0 bases from J, leaving 13 bases between. This CDR3 spans 15 amino acids. The CDR3 spells CASNPGGDSNQPQHF. DNA of the CDR3: TGTGCCAGCAATCCAGGCGGGGATAGCAATCAGCCCCAGCATTTT.

This sequence joins TRBV6-1 and TRBJ2-5; D remains ambiguous. CDR1 is MNHNS, CDR2 SASEGT, per germline. CDR3 size: 14 residues. Trimming removed 4 bases at V and 1 base at J, with 10 bases between. CDR3 nucleotides: TGTGCCAGCAGTGCCCAACATAGCCAAGAGACCCAGTACTTC. Translation gives CASSAQHSQETQYF.

This sequence joins TRBV30 and TRBJ2-2; D unclear. Germline V CDR1 and CDR2: GTSNPN, SVGIG (reference sequence). V dropped 7 bases and J dropped 6 bases, with 15 bases sitting between them. CDR3 size: 13 residues. This CDR3 is CAFRTVNAGELFF. The CDR3 DNA is TGTGCCTTCCGAACAGTAAATGCCGGGGAGCTGTTTTTT.

This clone was counted at least ten times. In the same sample, other DNA sequences code for this CDR3. The chain links TRBV5-1 to TRBJ1-1, with no clear D. CDR1 and CDR2 from the germline V gene are SGHRS and YFSETQ. The CDR3 is made up of 13 amino acids. V lost 0 bases to trimming and J lost 0 bases, with 3 bases between them. CDR3 region: CASSLELNTEAFF. DNA for the CDR3: TGCGCCAGCAGCTTGGAATTGAACACTGAAGCTTTCTTT. The full variable domain, with the rest looked up from reference TRBV5-1 and TRBJ1-1, is KAGVTQTPRYLIKTRGQQVTLSCSPISGHRSVSWYQQTPGQGLQFLFEYFSETQRNKGNFPGRFSGRQFSNSRSEMNVSTLELGDSALYLCASSLELNTEAFFGQGTRLTVV.

Remarks on this clone: The same CDR3 is also encoded by other DNA sequences in this sample. The rearrangement links TRBV5-1 to TRBJ2-3, with unresolved D. The V end lost 2 bases, the J end lost 2 bases, and 3 bases lay between the germline ends. Germline CDR1 is SGHRS and CDR2 is YFSETQ. This CDR3 is 12 amino acids long. CDR3 sequence reads: CASSLTTDTQYF. The CDR3 DNA follows: TGCGCCAGCAGCTTAACCACAGATACGCAGTATTTT.

V and J are TRBV5-1 and TRBJ2-1, with 9 bases lining up with TRBD2. The CDR3 sequence is 16 residues long. Germline V gene lookup returns CDR1 SGHRS and CDR2 YFSETQ. J gave up 6 bases and V 6 bases, and 13 bases lay outside the gene matches. The CDR3 loop reads CASMRQRLAEGNEQFF. The CDR3, as DNA: TGCGCCAGCATGAGACAGCGACTAGCGGAAGGCAATGAGCAGTTCTTC.

CDR3 coding DNA: TGCGCCAGCAGCTTGGCGACGGGGACTGAAGCTTTCTTT. This gives the protein CASSLATGTEAFF. The chain employs TRBV5-1 and TRBJ1-1; D unclear. The CDR3 consists of 13 residues. Trimming took off 0 bases at V and 5 bases at J, with 8 bases between the two ends. The V gene's germline CDR1 is SGHRS and CDR2 YFSETQ.

The J gene is TRBJ1-4, the V gene TRBV30; 7 nucleotides line up with TRBD1. CDR3 size: 13 residues. With V trimmed by 3 bases and J by 5 bases, 3 bases remained unmatched. The V gene's germline CDR1 is GTSNPN and CDR2 SVGIG (reference sequence). This chain's CDR3 is CAWRAGGNEKLFF. The CDR3 nucleotides are TGTGCCTGGAGGGCAGGGGGGAATGAAAAACTGTTTTTT.

The chain recombines TRBV6-1 with TRBJ1-3; D is possibly TRBD1 (6 bases). The CDR3 runs 15 residues. Germline CDR1 is MNHNS and CDR2 is SASEGT. V dropped 6 bases and J dropped 2 bases, with 14 bases sitting between them. DNA for the CDR3: TGTGCCAGCAGGGGGGAGGAGGGGGCTGGAAACACCATATATTTT. This gives the protein CASRGEEGAGNTIYF.

This clone was counted a few times. This chain connects TRBV19 to TRBJ1-6; 8 bases agree with TRBD1. CDR3 length equals 18 residues. Germline loops: CDR1 LNHDA, CDR2 SQIVND (reference sequence). The ends lost 0 bases at V and 6 bases at J; junction bases unmatched: 10. For the CDR3, the DNA is TGTGCCAGTAGTATAGATGCCCCCGGACAGGGTGGTAATTCACCCCTCCACTTT. As protein: CASSIDAPGQGGNSPLHF.

The chain's CDR3 is CASSPDKNTGELFF. CDR3 DNA: TGTGCCAGCAGCCCAGACAAAAATACCGGGGAGCTGTTTTTT. The rearrangement joins TRBV7-3 to TRBJ2-2, with unresolved D. The CDR3 runs 14 residues. V was shortened by 5 bases and J by 5 bases, with 12 bases between the two germline ends. Germline V gene data show CDR1 as SGHTA and CDR2 as FQGTGA. Based on the CDR3 plus reference TRBV7-3 and TRBJ2-2, the full variable domain is GAGVSQTPSNKVTEKGKYVELRCDPISGHTALYWYRQSLGQGPEFLIYFQGTGAADDSGLPNDRFFAVRPEGSVSTLKIQRTERGDSAVYLCASSPDKNTGELFFGEGSRLTVL.